In its sample, the clone carrying this T cell receptor (beta chain) was seen once. Its antigen is still unknown. V was clipped by 0 bases and J by 4 bases, with 12 bases between them. CDR3 size: 15 residues. Profiling relied on immunoSEQ multiplex PCR, and the TCRdb table lists in-frame clones only, not all of them. The table has roughly 150,000 clones, more than 80% seen once. The sample originates from a study of T cell responses to AZD1222 COVID-19 vaccine. Findings of the study overall: Spike-specific TCR breadth and depth went up after people got two AZD1222 doses.

The TCR originated in an adult in good health. The input for sequencing was peripheral blood, taken on day 0 of AZD1222 vaccination. The rearrangement uses TRBV23-1 and TRBJ1-2; maybe TRBD1 (6 bases). TRBV23-1 is an open reading frame whose function is uncertain. Here the CDR3 DNA reads TGCGCCAGCAGTCAATCGCAGGGGTATCCCTATGGCTACACCTTC. Translating gives CASSQSQGYPYGYTF.